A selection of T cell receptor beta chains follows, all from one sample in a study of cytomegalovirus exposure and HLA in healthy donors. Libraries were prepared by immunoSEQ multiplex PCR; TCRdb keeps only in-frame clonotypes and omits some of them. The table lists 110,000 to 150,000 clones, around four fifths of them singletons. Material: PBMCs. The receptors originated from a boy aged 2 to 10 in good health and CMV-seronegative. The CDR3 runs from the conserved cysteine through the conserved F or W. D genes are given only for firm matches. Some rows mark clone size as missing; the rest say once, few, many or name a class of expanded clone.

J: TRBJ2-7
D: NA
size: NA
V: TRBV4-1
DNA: TGCGCCAGCAGCCAAGGGACTAACGAGCAGTACTTC
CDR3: CASSQGTNEQYF

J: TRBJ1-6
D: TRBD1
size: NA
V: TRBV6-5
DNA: TGTGCCAGCAGTGAAGAGGGGGCGCCCTCACCCCTCCACTTT
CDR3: CASSEEGAPSPLHF

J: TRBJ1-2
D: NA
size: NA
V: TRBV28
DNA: TGTGCCAGCAGTTTATTACGACAGGCTAACTATGGCTACACCTTC
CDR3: CASSLLRQANYGYTF

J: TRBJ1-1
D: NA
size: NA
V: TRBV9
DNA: TGTGCCAGCAGGGCCGATGAAGCTTTCTTT
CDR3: CASRADEAFF

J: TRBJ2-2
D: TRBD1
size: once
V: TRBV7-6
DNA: TGTGCCAGCAGCTTAGTCTTCAGGGGGCCCTTAGCCTCCGGGGAGCTGTTTTTT
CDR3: CASSLVFRGPLASGELFF

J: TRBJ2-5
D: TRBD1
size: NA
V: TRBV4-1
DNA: TGCGCCAGCAGCCAAATGTCGGACAGGGAAGTTCGGGAGACCCAGTACTTC
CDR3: CASSQMSDREVRETQYF

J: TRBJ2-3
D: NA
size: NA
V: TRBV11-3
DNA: TGTGCCAGCAGCTCGCGTTTAGCGGGCACAGATACGCAGTATTTT
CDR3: CASSSRLAGTDTQYF

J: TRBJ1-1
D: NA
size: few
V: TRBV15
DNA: TGTGCCACCAGCAGAGATCTAGGACTTTCGGCTGCTGAAGCTTTCTTT
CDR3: CATSRDLGLSAAEAFF

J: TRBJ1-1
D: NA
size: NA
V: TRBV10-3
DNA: TGTGCCATCAGTGTGAACGGGGACCCGGGGGACACTGAAGCTTTCTTT
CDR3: CAISVNGDPGDTEAFF

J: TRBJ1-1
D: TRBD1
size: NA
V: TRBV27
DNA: TGTGCCAGCAGTTCGCCCGGGACAGGTGTAGTGGCTTTCTTT
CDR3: CASSSPGTGVVAFF

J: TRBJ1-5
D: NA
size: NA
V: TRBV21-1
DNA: TGTGCCAGCAGCAATGGGGGGACAGCATATAGCAATCAGCCCCAGCATTTT
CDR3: CASSNGGTAYSNQPQHF

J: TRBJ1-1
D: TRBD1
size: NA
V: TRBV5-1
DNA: TGCGCCAGCAGCTCAACCACAGGGGGCAGGAACACTGAAGCTTTCTTT
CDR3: CASSSTTGGRNTEAFF

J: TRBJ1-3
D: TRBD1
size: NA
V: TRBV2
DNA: TGTGCCAGCTCGGGACAGGGAAACACCATATATTTT
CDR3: CASSGQGNTIYF

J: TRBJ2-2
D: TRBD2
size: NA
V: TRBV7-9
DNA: TGTTCCAGCAGCTTCCCTACTAGCGGGGAAAGCACCGGGGAGCTGTTTTTT
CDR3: CSSSFPTSGESTGELFF

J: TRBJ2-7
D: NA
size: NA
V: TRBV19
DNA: TGTGCCAGTAGTCCCCGGAGCCGAGGGAGCTCCTACGAGCAGTACTTC
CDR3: CASSPRSRGSSYEQYF

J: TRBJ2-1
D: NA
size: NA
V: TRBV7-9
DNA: TGTTCCAGCAGCTTAGGGTCGGGGGAGCAGTTCTTC
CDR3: CSSSLGSGEQFF

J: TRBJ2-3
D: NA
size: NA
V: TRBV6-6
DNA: TGTGCCAGCAGTATAGCTCAGGGTGCGAGCACAGATACGCAGTATTTT
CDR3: CASSIAQGASTDTQYF

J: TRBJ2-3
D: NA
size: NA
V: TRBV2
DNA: TGTGCCAGCAGTAGCGCGGGTAGTAAGCAGTATTTT
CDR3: CASSSAGSKQYF

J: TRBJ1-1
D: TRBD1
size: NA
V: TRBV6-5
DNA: TGTGCCGGCAACAGGGGTGGGGCCACTGAAGCTTTCTTT
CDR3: CAGNRGGATEAFF

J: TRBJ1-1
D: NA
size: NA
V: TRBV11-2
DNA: TGTGCCAGCAGCTTCCCTCCAGGCATGAACACTGAAGCTTTCTTT
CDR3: CASSFPPGMNTEAFF

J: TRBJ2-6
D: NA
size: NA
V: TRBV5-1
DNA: TGCGCCAGCAGCGGTAGCTCTGGGGCCAACGTCCTGACTTTC
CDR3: CASSGSSGANVLTF

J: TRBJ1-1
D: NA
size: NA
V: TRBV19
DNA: TGTGCCAGTAGTATCCGGCTGTCCGGGATCAACTTTTTCTTT
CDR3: CASSIRLSGINFFF

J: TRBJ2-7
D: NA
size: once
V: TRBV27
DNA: TGTGCCAGCAGATTCCGGGCAGGGCTATCCTACGAGCAGTACTTC
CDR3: CASRFRAGLSYEQYF

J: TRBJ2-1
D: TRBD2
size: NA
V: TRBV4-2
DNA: TGTGCCAGCAGCCAGCTGGCCCCCCTAGCGGGATTTAACAATGAGCAGTTCTTC
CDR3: CASSQLAPLAGFNNEQFF